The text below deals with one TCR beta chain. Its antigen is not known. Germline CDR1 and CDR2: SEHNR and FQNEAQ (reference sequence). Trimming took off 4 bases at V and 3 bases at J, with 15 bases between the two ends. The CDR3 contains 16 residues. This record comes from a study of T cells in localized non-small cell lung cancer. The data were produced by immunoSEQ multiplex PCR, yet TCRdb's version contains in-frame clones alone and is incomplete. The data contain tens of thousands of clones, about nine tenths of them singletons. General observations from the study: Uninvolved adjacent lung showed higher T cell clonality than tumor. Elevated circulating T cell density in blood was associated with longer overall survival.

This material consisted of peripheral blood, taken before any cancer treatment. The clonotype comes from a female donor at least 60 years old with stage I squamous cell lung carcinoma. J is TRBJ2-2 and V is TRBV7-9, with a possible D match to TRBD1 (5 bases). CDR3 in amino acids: CASSSTYRSYTGELFF. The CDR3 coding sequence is TGTGCCAGCAGCTCAACGTACAGGAGTTACACCGGGGAGCTGTTTTTT. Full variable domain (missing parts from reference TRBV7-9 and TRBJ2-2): DTGVSQNPRHKITKRGQNVTFRCDPISEHNRLYWYRQTLGQGPEFLTYFQNEAQLEKSRLLSDRFSAERPKGSFSTLEIQRTEQGDSAMYLCASSSTYRSYTGELFFGEGSRLTVL.